The 11 T cell receptor beta chains below come from one sample, sequenced in a study of shared clonotypes between healthy human individuals. The data were produced by immunoSEQ multiplex PCR, yet TCRdb's version contains in-frame clones alone and is incomplete. The data show 300,000 to 350,000 clones, 70% to 75% seen once. The sequencing input was memory CD4+ T cells sorted from blood. Stated subset: CD45RA-negative fraction. These receptors came from a man younger than 40 in good health.

The rearrangement uses TRBV5-6 and TRBJ1-2, with D maybe TRBD1 (5 bases). Germline assignment: CDR1 SGHDT and CDR2 YYEEEE. V lost 0 bases to trimming and J lost 3 bases, with 9 bases between them. The CDR3 is 14 amino acids. Written as DNA, the CDR3 is TGTGCCAGCAGCTTGGTAGGGGCGGACTATGGCTACACCTTC. Its protein product is CASSLVGADYGYTF.

This chain uses TRBV4-2 with TRBJ2-1, with D perhaps TRBD1 (5 bases). The CDR3 loop spans 13 amino acids. Germline V gene sequence: CDR1 LGHNA, CDR2 YNFKEQ. The germline V and J ends were trimmed by 0 bases and 9 bases, with 9 bases remaining between them. CDR3 nucleotide sequence: TGTGCCAGCAGCCAAGATATCACAGGTGAGCAGTTCTTC. This sequence encodes CASSQDITGEQFF.

This chain connects TRBV18 to TRBJ1-5; D is ambiguous. From germline, CDR1 is KGHSH and CDR2 LQKENI. The V and J ends lost 2 bases and 3 bases respectively, with 14 bases between them. The CDR3 consists of 16 residues. CDR3 DNA sequence: TGTGCCAGCTCACCAGCCTTGGGGAGTAACAATCAGCCCCAGCATTTT. This encodes CASSPALGSNNQPQHF.

The chain links TRBV6-1 to TRBJ1-4; 10 bases are a match to TRBD1. Germline V CDR1 and CDR2: MNHNS, SASEGT. Trimming at V came to 6 bases and at J to 7 bases, leaving 8 bases not matched to a gene. The CDR3 consists of 15 residues. CDR3 protein: CASRGDWTGGEKLFF. DNA for the CDR3: TGTGCCAGCAGGGGCGATTGGACAGGGGGTGAAAAACTGTTTTTT.

Turning to this clone: This may be a read error, as it is one base from a much larger clone. Different DNA sequences within this sample yield the same CDR3. V usage is TRBV28 and J usage is TRBJ1-2; no firm D call. The V gene lost 4 bases and the J gene lost 2 bases, with 2 bases spanning the gap. The CDR3 is 11 amino acids. Germline V lookup: CDR1 MDHEN, CDR2 SYDVKM. CDR3 sequence reads: CASSSNYGYTF. CDR3 sequence (DNA): TGTGCCAGCAGTTCCAACTATGGCTACACCTTC.

The chain joins TRBV30 to TRBJ1-2; D unresolved. The ends were cut back, 0 bases at V and 4 bases at J, with 9 bases in the middle. Germline CDR1 reads GTSNPN; CDR2 reads SVGIG (reference sequence). The CDR3 has 13 amino acids. CDR3 residues: CAWSVHGRYGYTF. CDR3 bases: TGTGCCTGGAGTGTACATGGGCGCTATGGCTACACCTTC.

Only a few counts were recorded for this clone. This chain links TRBV30 with TRBJ2-1, with no clear D. Trimming took 5 bases from V and 4 from J, leaving 9 bases between them. Germline V gene sequence: CDR1 GTSNPN, CDR2 SVGIG (reference sequence). The CDR3 is made up of 12 amino acids. The CDR3 sequence: CAWGRRYNEQFF. The CDR3 region has the DNA TGTGCCTGGGGACGCCGGTACAATGAGCAGTTCTTC.

The chain uses TRBV18 and TRBJ2-2; 11 bases fit TRBD1. Germline values: CDR1 KGHSH, CDR2 LQKENI. CDR3 size: 16 residues. V shed 1 base, J shed 5 bases, and the junction held 3 bases outside the gene matches. This CDR3 reads CASSPLGQGATGELFF. The CDR3 nucleotides read TGTGCCAGCTCACCACTAGGACAGGGGGCGACCGGGGAGCTGTTTTTT.

V and J are TRBV6-1 and TRBJ2-1; TRBD2 agrees at 7 bases. Germline CDR1 is MNHNS and CDR2 is SASEGT. The CDR3 has 12 amino acids. Trimming cost V 3 bases and J 8 bases; bases outside gene matches: 1. CDR3 nucleotides: TGTGCCAGCAGTGAGCGGGGGTATGAGCAGTTCTTC. Its protein is CASSERGYEQFF.

This chain connects TRBV7-2 to TRBJ2-7; TRBD1 might be the D (5 bases). Germline V gives CDR1 SGHTA, CDR2 FQGNSA. This CDR3 spans 15 amino acids. V lost 1 base and J 2 bases, leaving 12 bases between the germline ends. Here the CDR3 reads CASSLDWGRPYEQYF. The CDR3 DNA is TGTGCCAGCAGCTTAGATTGGGGCAGACCCTACGAGCAGTACTTC.

The rearrangement joins TRBV4-1 to TRBJ1-1; 10 nucleotides agree with TRBD1. The CDR3 length is 18 residues. The V gene end was trimmed by 3 bases and the J gene end by 4 bases; junction bases not matched to a gene: 14. Per the germline V gene, CDR1 is MGHRA and CDR2 is YSYEKL. The CDR3 loop is CASSHDPGDRGHGTEAFF. CDR3 bases: TGCGCCAGCAGCCACGACCCCGGCGACAGGGGGCATGGCACTGAAGCTTTCTTT.